This passage covers 26 T cell receptor beta chains from one sample sequenced in a study of T cell repertoires in ileal Crohn's disease. Data came from immunoSEQ multiplex PCR; TCRdb stores just in-frame clones and leaves some out. The table has 16,000 or so clones, roughly 78% seen once; the top ten hold approximately 4%. The specimen sequenced was ileal tissue. All receptors come from an adult with Crohn's disease.

This clone was counted between two and nine times. The rearrangement joins TRBV29-1 to TRBJ2-2; 7 bases match TRBD1. Germline V gives CDR1 SQVTM, CDR2 ANQGSEA. V lost 6 bases and J lost 2; bases outside the gene matches: 3. This CDR3 is 13 amino acids long. The CDR3 sequence: CSVGQFNTGELFF. Here the CDR3 DNA reads TGCAGCGTGGGACAGTTTAACACCGGGGAGCTGTTTTTT.

The J gene is TRBJ2-6, the V gene TRBV19, with D possibly matching TRBD1 (6 bases). CDR1 LNHDA and CDR2 SQIVND come from the germline V gene (reference sequence). V lost 11 bases to trimming and J lost 1 base, with 15 bases between them. The CDR3 sequence is 15 residues long. This CDR3 is CASRTADSGANVLTF. CDR3 bases: TGTGCCTCTCGGACAGCAGATTCTGGGGCCAACGTCCTGACTTTC. Based on the CDR3 plus reference TRBV19 and TRBJ2-6, the full variable domain is DGGITQSPKYLFRKEGQNVTLSCEQNLNHDAMYWYRQDPGQGLRLIYYSQIVNDFQKGDIAEGYSVSREKKESFPLTVTSAQKNPTAFYLCASRTADSGANVLTFGAGSRLTVL.

The chain carries TRBV5-1 and TRBJ2-1, with D perhaps matching TRBD2 (5 bases). Germline CDR1 is SGHRS and CDR2 is YFSETQ. CDR3 length: 15 residues. The V end was cut by 3 bases, the J end by 6 bases, with 16 bases between. CDR3 region: CASSWEINLANEQFF. CDR3 sequence (DNA): TGCGCCAGCAGCTGGGAGATAAACCTAGCCAATGAGCAGTTCTTC.

The rearrangement links TRBV5-6 to TRBJ2-7, with 12 nucleotides matching TRBD2. There are 15 residues in the CDR3. V shed 4 bases and J 6 bases; nucleotides not matched to a gene: 8. Germline CDR1 reads SGHDT; CDR2 reads YYEEEE. CDR3: CASSPLAGGGREQYV. In nucleotides, the CDR3 is TGTGCCAGCAGCCCACTAGCGGGAGGAGGCCGCGAGCAGTACGTC.

The gene calls are TRBV7-2 and TRBJ2-5, with D possibly matching TRBD1 (6 bases). This CDR3 is 15 amino acids long. CDR1 is SGHTA and CDR2 is FQGNSA in the germline V gene. V lost 1 base to trimming and J lost 2 bases, with 11 bases between them. CDR3 bases: TGTGCCAGCAGCTTAGTGAGGACAGAACAAGAGACCCAGTACTTC. Translating it yields CASSLVRTEQETQYF.

The chain combines TRBV5-5 with TRBJ2-3; 7 nucleotides line up with TRBD1. Trimming took 1 base from V and 2 from J; bases not matched to a gene: 7. The CDR3 runs to 16 residues. Germline-derived CDR1 and CDR2 are SGHKS and YYEKEE (reference sequence). CDR3 loop: CASSLPSQGLTDTQYF. DNA for the CDR3: TGTGCCAGCAGCTTGCCCTCACAGGGGCTCACAGATACGCAGTATTTT.

The genes are TRBV30 and TRBJ2-7; D is possibly TRBD1 (5 bases). The V and J ends lost 0 bases and 0 bases respectively, with 12 bases between them. The germline gives CDR1 GTSNPN, CDR2 SVGIG (reference sequence). The CDR3 extends over 15 amino acids. The CDR3 loop reads CAWSVFDRPSYEQYF. The CDR3 DNA follows: TGTGCCTGGAGTGTGTTTGACAGACCCTCCTACGAGCAGTACTTC.

The chain joins TRBV6-5 to TRBJ1-2, with 7 bases identical to TRBD1. The CDR3 is made up of 14 amino acids. With V trimmed by 6 bases and J by 6 bases, 10 bases remained unmatched. Germline CDR1 MNHEY, CDR2 SVGAGI. The CDR3 loop reads CASSLGTEFNGYTF. The CDR3, as DNA: TGTGCCAGCAGCCTCGGGACAGAATTTAATGGCTACACCTTC.

This chain joins TRBV6-5 and TRBJ1-2; tentatively, D is TRBD1 (5 bases). The CDR3 is made up of 12 amino acids. V was clipped by 2 bases and J by 7 bases, with 8 bases between them. Germline V lookup: CDR1 MNHEY, CDR2 SVGAGI. This CDR3 is CASSYRGGGYTF. DNA for the CDR3: TGTGCCAGCAGTTACAGGGGCGGTGGCTACACCTTC.

J is TRBJ1-1 and V is TRBV5-8, with 7 bases aligning to TRBD1. Germline V gene lookup returns CDR1 SGHTS and CDR2 YDEGEE. V lost 0 bases to trimming and J lost 0 bases; unmatched junction nucleotides: 5. The CDR3 loop spans 16 amino acids. Here the CDR3 DNA reads TGTGCCAGCAGCTTGGATTGGACAGGTTTGAACACTGAAGCTTTCTTT. This encodes CASSLDWTGLNTEAFF. Variable domain in full (rest from reference TRBV5-8 and TRBJ1-1): EAGVTQSPTHLIKTRGQQATLRCSPISGHTSVYWYQQALGLGLQFLLWYDEGEERNRGNFPPRFSGRQFPNYSSELNVNALELEDSALYLCASSLDWTGLNTEAFFGQGTRLTVV.

The CDR3 sequence is CASSLRGDTQYF. For the CDR3, the DNA is TGTGCCAGCAGCTTGAGGGGCGATACGCAGTATTTT. The rearrangement links TRBV5-4 to TRBJ2-3; TRBD1 is a possible D gene (5 bases). The germline V gene has CDR1 SGHNT and CDR2 YYREEE (reference sequence). The V end lost 1 base, the J end lost 6 bases, and 6 bases lay between the germline ends. CDR3 length: 12 amino acids.

The V gene is TRBV6-1, the J gene TRBJ1-2; D unresolved. Germline CDR1 MNHNS, CDR2 SASEGT. V lost 1 base to trimming and J lost 1 base, with 10 bases between them. This CDR3 contains 15 residues. The CDR3 coding sequence is TGTGCCAGCAGTGAAGTATTGAGCCGTAACTATGGCTACACCTTC. This codes for CASSEVLSRNYGYTF.

The chain joins TRBV6-5 to TRBJ1-1, with a possible D match to TRBD1 (6 bases). The CDR3 sequence is 16 residues long. Trimming removed 4 bases from V and 4 bases from J, with 19 bases in between. CDR1 is MNHEY and CDR2 is SVGAGI in the germline V gene. The CDR3 spells CASSWGQVVPGTEAFF. The CDR3 DNA reads as TGTGCCAGCAGTTGGGGACAAGTCGTTCCGGGCACTGAAGCTTTCTTT.

This sequence joins TRBV27 and TRBJ1-6, with D possibly being TRBD1 (5 bases). Germline V CDR1 and CDR2: MNHEY, SMNVEV (reference sequence). The CDR3 is 14 residues long. V dropped 5 bases and J dropped 5 bases, with 10 bases sitting between them. CDR3: CASSLGPNNSPLHF. CDR3 nucleotides: TGTGCCAGCAGTCTGGGGCCCAATAATTCACCCCTCCACTTT.

This clone was detected only a few times. The chain joins TRBV5-4 to TRBJ1-1; a weak D match, TRBD1 (6 bases). The germline CDR1 and CDR2 sequences are SGHNT and YYREEE (reference sequence). Trimming pared 4 bases from V and 8 bases from J, leaving 12 bases between. This CDR3 is 12 amino acids long. The CDR3 nucleotides read TGTGCCAGCAGCATCACAGGGACGGAAGCTTTCTTT. Translation gives CASSITGTEAFF.

This sequence joins TRBV7-2 and TRBJ2-3; D perhaps matches TRBD1 (6 bases). CDR1 and CDR2 from the germline V gene are SGHTA and FQGNSA. V was trimmed by 2 bases and J by 11 bases, leaving 14 bases between them. The CDR3 is 13 amino acids. CDR3 sequence reads: CASSLSGTPKQYF. CDR3 sequence (DNA): TGTGCCAGCAGCTTATCCGGGACACCCAAGCAGTATTTT.

This chain joins TRBV6-1 and TRBJ2-7, with 10 bases aligning to TRBD1. Germline-derived CDR1 and CDR2 are MNHNS and SASEGT. The CDR3 spans 15 residues. Trimming removed 1 base from V and 3 bases from J; junction bases left unmatched: 3. The CDR3 region is CASSEGQGALYEQYF. The CDR3 bases are TGTGCCAGCAGTGAAGGACAGGGGGCCCTCTACGAGCAGTACTTC.

A note on this clone: This sample also contains other DNA sequences that code for the same CDR3. This chain joins TRBV6-5 and TRBJ1-1, with unresolved D. The V end lost 0 bases, the J end lost 4 bases, and 12 bases lay between the germline ends. This CDR3 is built from 15 residues. CDR1 and CDR2 (germline): MNHEY, SVGAGI. CDR3 sequence reads: CASSYSFNRGTEAFF. CDR3 coding DNA: TGTGCCAGCAGTTACTCTTTTAATCGGGGCACTGAAGCTTTCTTT.

This sequence joins TRBV29-1 and TRBJ1-1; TRBD1 matches 7 bases. CDR3 length: 13 amino acids. In germline, CDR1 is SQVTM, CDR2 ANQGSEA. Germline trimming cut 7 bases from V and 4 bases from J; bases unmatched to any gene: 9. CDR3 amino acids: CSGRQQGSTEAFF. As DNA, the CDR3 is TGCAGCGGGAGGCAACAGGGGAGCACTGAAGCTTTCTTT.

This clone was observed a few times. The sample contains more than one DNA sequence encoding this CDR3. The chain links TRBV18 to TRBJ2-1, with a tentative D call TRBD2 (6 bases). Germline loops: CDR1 KGHSH, CDR2 LQKENI. V lost 1 base to trimming and J lost 8 bases, with 6 bases between them. The CDR3 has 12 amino acids. CDR3 coding DNA: TGTGCCAGCTCACCACGGGACTATGAGCAGTTCTTC. Protein sequence: CASSPRDYEQFF.

The chain links TRBV6-5 to TRBJ1-6, with TRBD1 as a possible D gene (6 bases). The V gene's germline CDR1 is MNHEY and CDR2 SVGAGI. This CDR3 region has 12 residues. The germline V and J ends were trimmed by 6 bases and 7 bases, with 7 bases remaining between them. The CDR3 region is CASRQGNSPLHF. CDR3 DNA sequence: TGTGCCAGCAGACAGGGAAATTCACCCCTCCACTTT.

A few counts support this clone. The CDR3 DNA reads as TGTGCCAGCAGGGGGACAGGGGGCAACTATGGCTACACCTTC. Its protein is CASRGTGGNYGYTF. The chain recombines TRBV6-1 with TRBJ1-2, with TRBD1 matching 12 bases. V lost 6 bases and J lost 2; bases outside the gene matches: 1. The CDR3 runs to 14 residues. CDR1 and CDR2 from the germline V gene are MNHNS and SASEGT.

This chain links TRBV30 with TRBJ2-3, with D unclear. V was shortened by 0 bases and J by 3 bases, with 7 bases between the two germline ends. This CDR3 comprises 13 residues. Germline CDR1 reads GTSNPN; CDR2 reads SVGIG (reference sequence). The CDR3 bases are TGTGCCTGGAGTGTTGCAGGTACAGATACGCAGTATTTT. Translation: CAWSVAGTDTQYF.

The chain is built from TRBV7-9 and TRBJ2-1; 10 nucleotides match TRBD1. Germline CDR1 is SEHNR and CDR2 is FQNEAQ (reference sequence). The junction had 9 bases not matched to a gene; V was cut back by 4 bases and J by 6 bases. The CDR3 sequence is 16 residues long. The chain's CDR3 is CASSSRTGGLLNEQFF. The CDR3 coding sequence is TGTGCCAGCAGCTCCAGGACAGGGGGTCTACTCAATGAGCAGTTCTTC.

The rearrangement links TRBV15 to TRBJ1-4; 7 bases match TRBD1. The CDR3 consists of 13 residues. J gave up 6 bases and V 9 bases, and 7 bases lay outside the gene matches. The germline V gene encodes CDR1 LNHNV and CDR2 YYDKDF (reference sequence). The CDR3 loop is CATKTGDHEKLFF. CDR3 nucleotide sequence: TGTGCCACTAAAACAGGGGATCATGAAAAACTGTTTTTT.

To note about this clone: Other DNA sequences in the same sample also yield this CDR3. CDR3 amino acids: CASSERRGGNTEAFF. The DNA of the CDR3 is TGCGCCAGCAGTGAGCGACGGGGGGGGAACACTGAAGCTTTCTTT. The chain is built from TRBV10-1 and TRBJ1-1; tentative D call: TRBD1 (5 bases). Per germline, CDR1 WNHNN and CDR2 SYGVQD (reference sequence). The CDR3 totals 15 residues. V gave up 2 bases and J gave up 1 base, with 11 bases separating them.